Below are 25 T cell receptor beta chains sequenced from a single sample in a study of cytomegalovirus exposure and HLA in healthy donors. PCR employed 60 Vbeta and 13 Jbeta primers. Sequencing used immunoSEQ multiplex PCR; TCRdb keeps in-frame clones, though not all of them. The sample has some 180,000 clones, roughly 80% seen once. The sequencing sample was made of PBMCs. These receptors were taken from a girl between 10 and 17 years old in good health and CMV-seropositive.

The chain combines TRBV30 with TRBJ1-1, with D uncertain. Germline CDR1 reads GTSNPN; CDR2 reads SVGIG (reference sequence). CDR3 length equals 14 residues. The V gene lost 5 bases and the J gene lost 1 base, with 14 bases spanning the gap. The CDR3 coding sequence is TGTGCCTGGGGGCCGGGAGTGCAGAACACTGAAGCTTTCTTT. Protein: CAWGPGVQNTEAFF.

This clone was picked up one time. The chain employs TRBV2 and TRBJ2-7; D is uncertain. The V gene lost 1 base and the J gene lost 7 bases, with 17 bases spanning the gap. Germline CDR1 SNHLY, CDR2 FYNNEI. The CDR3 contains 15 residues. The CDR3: CASSEGGRPTDEQYF. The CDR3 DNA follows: TGTGCCAGCAGTGAAGGTGGGCGACCTACAGATGAGCAGTACTTC.

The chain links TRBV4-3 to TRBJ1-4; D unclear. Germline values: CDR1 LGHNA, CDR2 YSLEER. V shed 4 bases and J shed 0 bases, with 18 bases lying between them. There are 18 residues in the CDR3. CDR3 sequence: CASSPRGFGSATNEKLFF. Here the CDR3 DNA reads TGCGCCAGCAGCCCCAGAGGGTTCGGAAGCGCAACTAATGAAAAACTGTTTTTT.

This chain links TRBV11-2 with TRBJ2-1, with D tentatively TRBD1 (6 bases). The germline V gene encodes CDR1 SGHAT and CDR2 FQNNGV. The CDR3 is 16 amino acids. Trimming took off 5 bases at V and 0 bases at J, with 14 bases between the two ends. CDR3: CASSPRDIPSYNEQFF. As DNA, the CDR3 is TGTGCCAGCAGCCCACGGGACATCCCCTCCTACAATGAGCAGTTCTTC.

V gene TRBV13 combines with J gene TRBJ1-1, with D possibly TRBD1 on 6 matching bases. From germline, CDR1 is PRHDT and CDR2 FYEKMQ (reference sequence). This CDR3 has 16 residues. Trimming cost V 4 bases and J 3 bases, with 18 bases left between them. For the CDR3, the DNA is TGTGCCAGCAGCTCCGCTGGGGGAGAGGGGGACACTGAAGCTTTCTTT. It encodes CASSSAGGEGDTEAFF. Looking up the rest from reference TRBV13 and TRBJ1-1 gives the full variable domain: AAGVIQSPRHLIKEKRETATLKCYPIPRHDTVYWYQQGPGQDPQFLISFYEKMQSDKGSIPDRFSAQQFSDYHSELNMSSLELGDSALYFCASSSAGGEGDTEAFFGQGTRLTVV.

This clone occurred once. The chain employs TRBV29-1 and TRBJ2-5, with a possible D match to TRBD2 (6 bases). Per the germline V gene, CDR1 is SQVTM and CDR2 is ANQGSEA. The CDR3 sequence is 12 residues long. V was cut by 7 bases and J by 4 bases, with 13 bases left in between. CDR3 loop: CSARGGSETQYF. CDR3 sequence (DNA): TGCAGCGCCCGGGGAGGCTCAGAGACCCAGTACTTC. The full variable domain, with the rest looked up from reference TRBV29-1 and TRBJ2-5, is SAVISQKPSRDICQRGTSLTIQCQVDSQVTMMFWYRQQPGQSLTLIATANQGSEATYESGFVIDKFPISRPNLTFSTLTVSNMSPEDSSIYLCSARGGSETQYFGPGTRLLVL.

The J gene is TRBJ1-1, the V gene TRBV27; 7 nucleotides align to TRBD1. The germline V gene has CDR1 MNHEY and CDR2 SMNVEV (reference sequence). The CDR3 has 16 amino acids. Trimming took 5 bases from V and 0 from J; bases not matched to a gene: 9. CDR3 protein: CASSVGTVTMNTEAFF. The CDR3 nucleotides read TGTGCCAGCAGTGTCGGGACAGTAACCATGAACACTGAAGCTTTCTTT.

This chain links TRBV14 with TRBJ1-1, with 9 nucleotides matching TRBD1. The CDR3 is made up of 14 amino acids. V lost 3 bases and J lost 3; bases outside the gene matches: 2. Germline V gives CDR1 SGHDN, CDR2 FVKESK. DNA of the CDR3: TGTGCCAGCAGCCACCGGGACAGGGACACTGAAGCTTTCTTT. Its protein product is CASSHRDRDTEAFF.

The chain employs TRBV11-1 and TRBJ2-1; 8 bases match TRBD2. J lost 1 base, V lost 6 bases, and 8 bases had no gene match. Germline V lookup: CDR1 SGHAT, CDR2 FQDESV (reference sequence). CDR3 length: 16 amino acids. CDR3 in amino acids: CASRRVRGGSYNEQFF. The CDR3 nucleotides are TGTGCCAGCAGGAGGGTTCGGGGGGGATCCTACAATGAGCAGTTCTTC.

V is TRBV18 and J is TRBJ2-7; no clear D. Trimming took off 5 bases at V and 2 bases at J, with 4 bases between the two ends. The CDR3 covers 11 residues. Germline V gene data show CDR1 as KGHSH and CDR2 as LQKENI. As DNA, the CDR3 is TGTGCCAGCTCAAGCCCCTACGAGCAGTACTTC. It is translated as CASSSPYEQYF.

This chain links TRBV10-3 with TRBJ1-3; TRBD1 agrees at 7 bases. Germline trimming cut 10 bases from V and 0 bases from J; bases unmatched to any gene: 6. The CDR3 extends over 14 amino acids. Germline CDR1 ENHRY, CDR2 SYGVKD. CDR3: CATGDSSSGNTIYF. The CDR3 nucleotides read TGTGCCACCGGGGACAGTTCCTCTGGAAACACCATATATTTT.

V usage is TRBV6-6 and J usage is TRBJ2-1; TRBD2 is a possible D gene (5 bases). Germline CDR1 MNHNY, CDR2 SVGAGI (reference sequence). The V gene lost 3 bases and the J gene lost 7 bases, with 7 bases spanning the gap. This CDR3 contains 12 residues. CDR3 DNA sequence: TGTGCCAGCAGTTATCGCGGGAATGAGCAGTTCTTC. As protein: CASSYRGNEQFF.

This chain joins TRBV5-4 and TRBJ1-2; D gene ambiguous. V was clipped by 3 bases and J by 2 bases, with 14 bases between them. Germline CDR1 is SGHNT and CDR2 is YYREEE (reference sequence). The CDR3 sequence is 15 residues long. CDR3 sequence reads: CASSSPVEQNYGYTF. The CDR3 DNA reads TGTGCCAGCAGCTCACCGGTTGAGCAAAACTATGGCTACACCTTC.

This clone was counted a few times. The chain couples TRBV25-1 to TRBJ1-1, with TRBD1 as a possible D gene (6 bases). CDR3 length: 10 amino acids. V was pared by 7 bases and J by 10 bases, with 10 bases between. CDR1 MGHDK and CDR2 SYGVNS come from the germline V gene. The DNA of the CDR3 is TGTGCCAGCATAGGGGGGGCAGCTTTCTTT. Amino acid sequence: CASIGGAAFF.

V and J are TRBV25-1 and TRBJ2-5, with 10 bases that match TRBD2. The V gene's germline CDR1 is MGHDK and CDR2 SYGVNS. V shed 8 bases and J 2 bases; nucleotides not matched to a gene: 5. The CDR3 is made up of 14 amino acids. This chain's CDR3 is CASGGTSAQETQYF. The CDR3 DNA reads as TGTGCCAGCGGAGGGACTAGCGCTCAAGAGACCCAGTACTTC.

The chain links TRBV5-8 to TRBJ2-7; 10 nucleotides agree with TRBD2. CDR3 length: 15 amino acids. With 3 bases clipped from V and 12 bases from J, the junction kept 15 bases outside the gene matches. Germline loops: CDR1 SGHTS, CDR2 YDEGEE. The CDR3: CASSYPGLAGVDVYF. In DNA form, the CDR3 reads TGTGCCAGCAGCTACCCCGGGCTAGCGGGAGTAGACGTGTACTTC.

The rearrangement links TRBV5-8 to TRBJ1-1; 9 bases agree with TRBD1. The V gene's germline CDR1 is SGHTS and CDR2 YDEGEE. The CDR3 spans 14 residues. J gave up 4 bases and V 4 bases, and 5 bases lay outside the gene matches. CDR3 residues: CASSLGQGSTEAFF. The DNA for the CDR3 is TGTGCCAGCAGCCTTGGACAGGGGAGCACTGAAGCTTTCTTT.

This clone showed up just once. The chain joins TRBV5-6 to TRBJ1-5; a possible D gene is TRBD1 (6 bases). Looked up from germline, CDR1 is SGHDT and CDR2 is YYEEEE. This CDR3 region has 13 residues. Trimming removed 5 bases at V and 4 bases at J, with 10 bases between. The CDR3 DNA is TGTGCCAGCAGTCCACAGGGAAATCAGCCCCAGCATTTT. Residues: CASSPQGNQPQHF.

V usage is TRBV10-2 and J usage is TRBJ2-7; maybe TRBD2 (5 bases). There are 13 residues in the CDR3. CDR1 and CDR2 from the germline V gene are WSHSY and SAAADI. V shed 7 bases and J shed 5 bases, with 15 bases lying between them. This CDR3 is CASKGSQEDEQYF. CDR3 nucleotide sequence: TGCGCCAGCAAGGGTAGCCAGGAGGACGAGCAGTACTTC.

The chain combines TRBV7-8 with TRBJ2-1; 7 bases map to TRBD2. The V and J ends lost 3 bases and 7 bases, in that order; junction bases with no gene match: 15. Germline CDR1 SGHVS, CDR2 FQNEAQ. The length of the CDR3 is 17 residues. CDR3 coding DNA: TGTGCCAGCAGCTTCCAGGGAGGGGTTGGGGCCCCTAATGAGCAGTTCTTC. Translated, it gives CASSFQGGVGAPNEQFF.

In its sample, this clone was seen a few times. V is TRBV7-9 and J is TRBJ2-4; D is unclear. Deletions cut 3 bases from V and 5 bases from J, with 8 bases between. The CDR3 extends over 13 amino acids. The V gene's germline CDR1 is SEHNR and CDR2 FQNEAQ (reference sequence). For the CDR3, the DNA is TGTGCCAGCAGCTTGGGCAGTCAAAACATTCAGTACTTC. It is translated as CASSLGSQNIQYF. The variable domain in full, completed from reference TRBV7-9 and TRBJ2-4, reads DTGVSQNPRHKITKRGQNVTFRCDPISEHNRLYWYRQTLGQGPEFLTYFQNEAQLEKSRLLSDRFSAERPKGSFSTLEIQRTEQGDSAMYLCASSLGSQNIQYFGAGTRLSVL.

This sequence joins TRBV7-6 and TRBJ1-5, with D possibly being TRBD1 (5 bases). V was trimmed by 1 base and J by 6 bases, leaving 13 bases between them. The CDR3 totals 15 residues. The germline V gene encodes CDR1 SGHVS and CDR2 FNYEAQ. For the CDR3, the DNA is TGTGCCAGCAGCTTAGGTGGGGGGTGGGTTCAGCCCCAGCATTTT. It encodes CASSLGGGWVQPQHF.

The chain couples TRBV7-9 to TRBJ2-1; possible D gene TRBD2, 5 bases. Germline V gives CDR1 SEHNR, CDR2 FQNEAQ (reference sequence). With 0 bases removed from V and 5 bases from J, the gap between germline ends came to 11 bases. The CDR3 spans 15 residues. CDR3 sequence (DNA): TGTGCCAGCAGCTTAGCCCCGCGAGGGAACAATGAGCAGTTCTTC. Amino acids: CASSLAPRGNNEQFF.

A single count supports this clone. Written as DNA, the CDR3 is TGTGCCATCAGTGAGAGGACAGGGATAACCGGGGAGCTGTTTTTT. Translated: CAISERTGITGELFF. The chain combines TRBV10-3 with TRBJ2-2, with 8 bases matching TRBD1. The ends lost 2 bases at V and 5 bases at J; junction bases unmatched: 4. The CDR3 is 15 amino acids. Germline loops: CDR1 ENHRY, CDR2 SYGVKD.

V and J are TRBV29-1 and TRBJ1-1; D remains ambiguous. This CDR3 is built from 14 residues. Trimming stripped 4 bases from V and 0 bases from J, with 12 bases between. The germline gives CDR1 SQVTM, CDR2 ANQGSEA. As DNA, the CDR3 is TGCAGCGTTGCTACCGTATTCATGAACACTGAAGCTTTCTTT. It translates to CSVATVFMNTEAFF. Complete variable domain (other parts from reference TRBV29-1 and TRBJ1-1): SAVISQKPSRDICQRGTSLTIQCQVDSQVTMMFWYRQQPGQSLTLIATANQGSEATYESGFVIDKFPISRPNLTFSTLTVSNMSPEDSSIYLCSVATVFMNTEAFFGQGTRLTVV.